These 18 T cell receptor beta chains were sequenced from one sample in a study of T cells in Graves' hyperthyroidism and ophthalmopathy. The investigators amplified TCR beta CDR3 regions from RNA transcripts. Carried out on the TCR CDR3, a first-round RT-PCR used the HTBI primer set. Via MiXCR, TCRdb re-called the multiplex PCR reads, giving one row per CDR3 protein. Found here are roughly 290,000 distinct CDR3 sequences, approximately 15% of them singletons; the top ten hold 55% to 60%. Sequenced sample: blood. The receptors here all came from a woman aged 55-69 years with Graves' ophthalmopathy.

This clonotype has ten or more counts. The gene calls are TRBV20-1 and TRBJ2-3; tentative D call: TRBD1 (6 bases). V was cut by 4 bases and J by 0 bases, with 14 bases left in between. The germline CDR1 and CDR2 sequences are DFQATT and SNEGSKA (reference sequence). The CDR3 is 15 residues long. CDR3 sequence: CSATMTGHSTDTQYF. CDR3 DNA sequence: TGCAGTGCTACTATGACAGGTCATAGCACAGATACGCAGTATTTT.

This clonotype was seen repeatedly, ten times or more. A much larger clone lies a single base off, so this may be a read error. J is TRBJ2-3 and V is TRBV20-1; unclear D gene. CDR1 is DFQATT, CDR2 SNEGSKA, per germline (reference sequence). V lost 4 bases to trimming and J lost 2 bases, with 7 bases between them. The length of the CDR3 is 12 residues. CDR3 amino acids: CSAKSFTDTQYF. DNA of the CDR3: TGCAGTGCTAAAAGTTTCACAGATACGCAGTATTTT.

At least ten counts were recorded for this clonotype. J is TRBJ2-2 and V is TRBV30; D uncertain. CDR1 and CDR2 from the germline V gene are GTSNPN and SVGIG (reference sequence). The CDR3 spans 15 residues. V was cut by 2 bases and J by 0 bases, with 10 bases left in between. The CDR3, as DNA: TGTGCCTGGAGTCCAAAAAGCGCGAACACCGGGGAGCTGTTTTTT. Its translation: CAWSPKSANTGELFF.

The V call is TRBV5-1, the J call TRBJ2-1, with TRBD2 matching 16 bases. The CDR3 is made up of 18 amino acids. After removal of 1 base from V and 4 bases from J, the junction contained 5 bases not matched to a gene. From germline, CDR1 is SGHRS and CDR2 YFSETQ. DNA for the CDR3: TGCGCCAGCAGCTTGACGGGACTAGCGGGAGGGCCATACAATGAGCAGTTCTTC. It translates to CASSLTGLAGGPYNEQFF.

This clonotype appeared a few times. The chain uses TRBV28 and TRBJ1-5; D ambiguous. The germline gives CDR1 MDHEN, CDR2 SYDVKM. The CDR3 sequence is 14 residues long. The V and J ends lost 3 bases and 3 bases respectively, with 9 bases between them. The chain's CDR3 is CASSLSMANQPQHF. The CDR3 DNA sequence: TGTGCCAGCAGTTTGTCGATGGCCAATCAGCCCCAGCATTTT.

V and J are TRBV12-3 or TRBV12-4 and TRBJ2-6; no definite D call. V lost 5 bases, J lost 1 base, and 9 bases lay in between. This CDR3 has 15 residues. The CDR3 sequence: CASSRSRSGANVLTF. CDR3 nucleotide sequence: TGTGCCAGCAGTAGGTCTAGGTCTGGGGCCAACGTCCTGACTTTC.

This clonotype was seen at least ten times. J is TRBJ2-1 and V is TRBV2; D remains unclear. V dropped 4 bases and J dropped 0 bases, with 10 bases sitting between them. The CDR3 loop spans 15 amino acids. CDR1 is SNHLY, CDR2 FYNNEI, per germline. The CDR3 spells CASSGEAPSYNEQFF. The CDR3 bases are TGTGCCAGCAGTGGTGAAGCCCCCTCCTACAATGAGCAGTTCTTC.

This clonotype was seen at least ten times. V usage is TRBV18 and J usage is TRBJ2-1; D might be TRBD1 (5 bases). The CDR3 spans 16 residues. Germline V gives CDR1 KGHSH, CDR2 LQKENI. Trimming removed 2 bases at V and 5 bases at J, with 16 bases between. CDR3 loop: CASSPMETALDNEQFF. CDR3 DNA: TGTGCCAGCTCACCAATGGAGACAGCCCTCGACAATGAGCAGTTCTTC.

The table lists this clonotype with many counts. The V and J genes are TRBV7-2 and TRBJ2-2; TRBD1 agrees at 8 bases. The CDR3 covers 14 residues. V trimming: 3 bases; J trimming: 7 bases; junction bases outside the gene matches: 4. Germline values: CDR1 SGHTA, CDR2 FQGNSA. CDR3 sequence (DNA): TGTGCCAGCAGCTTCGACAGGGGACGCGGGGAGCTGTTTTTT. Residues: CASSFDRGRGELFF.

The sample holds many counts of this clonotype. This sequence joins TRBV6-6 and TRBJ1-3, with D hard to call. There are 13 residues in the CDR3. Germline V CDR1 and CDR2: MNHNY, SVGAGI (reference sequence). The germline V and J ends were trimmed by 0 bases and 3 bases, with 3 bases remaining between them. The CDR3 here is CASSYSFGNTIYF. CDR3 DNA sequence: TGTGCCAGCAGTTACTCGTTTGGAAACACCATATATTTT.

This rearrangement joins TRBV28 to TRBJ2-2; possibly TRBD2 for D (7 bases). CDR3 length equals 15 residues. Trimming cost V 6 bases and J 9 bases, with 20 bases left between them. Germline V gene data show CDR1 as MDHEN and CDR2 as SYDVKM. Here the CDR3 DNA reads TGTGCCAGCAGCCCCCAGGGCGGGGGCCCGAGGGAGCTGTTTTTT. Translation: CASSPQGGGPRELFF. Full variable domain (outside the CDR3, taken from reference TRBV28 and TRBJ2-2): DVKVTQSSRYLVKRTGEKVFLECVQDMDHENMFWYRQDPGLGLRLIYFSYDVKMKEKGDIPEGYSVSREKKERFSLILESASTNQTSMYLCASSPQGGGPRELFFGEGSRLTVL.

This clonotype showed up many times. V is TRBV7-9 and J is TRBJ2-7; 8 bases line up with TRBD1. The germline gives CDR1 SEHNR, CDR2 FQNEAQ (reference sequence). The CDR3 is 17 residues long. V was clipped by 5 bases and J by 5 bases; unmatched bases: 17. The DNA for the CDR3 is TGTGCCAGCAGCGAACTTTACCGGACAGGGTGGGTCCACGAGCAGTACTTC. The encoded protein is CASSELYRTGWVHEQYF.

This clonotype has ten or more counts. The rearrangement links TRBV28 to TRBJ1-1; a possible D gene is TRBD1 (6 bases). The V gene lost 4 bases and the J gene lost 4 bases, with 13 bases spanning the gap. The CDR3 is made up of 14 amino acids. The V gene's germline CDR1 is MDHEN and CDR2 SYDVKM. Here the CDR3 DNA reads TGTGCCAGCAGTTATACAGGGTTAAGCACTGAAGCTTTCTTT. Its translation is CASSYTGLSTEAFF.

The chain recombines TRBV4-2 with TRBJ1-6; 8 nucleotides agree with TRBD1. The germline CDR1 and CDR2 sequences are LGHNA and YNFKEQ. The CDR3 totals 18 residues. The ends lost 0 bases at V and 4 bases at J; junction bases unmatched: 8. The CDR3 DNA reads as TGTGCCAGCAGCCAAGATGCAGGGGGCGCAATTTATAATTCACCCCTCCACTTT. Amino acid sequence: CASSQDAGGAIYNSPLHF.

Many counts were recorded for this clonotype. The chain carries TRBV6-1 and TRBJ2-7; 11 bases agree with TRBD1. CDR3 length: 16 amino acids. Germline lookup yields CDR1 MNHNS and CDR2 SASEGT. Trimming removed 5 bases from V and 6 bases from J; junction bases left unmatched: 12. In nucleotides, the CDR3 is TGTGCCAGCAGTTATCCCATCGGACAGGGGGCTTCCGAGCAGTACTTC. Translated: CASSYPIGQGASEQYF.

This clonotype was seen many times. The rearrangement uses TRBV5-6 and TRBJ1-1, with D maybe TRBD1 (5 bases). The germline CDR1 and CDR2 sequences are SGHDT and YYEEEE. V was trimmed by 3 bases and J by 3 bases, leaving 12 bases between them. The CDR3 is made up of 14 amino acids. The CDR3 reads CASSWEAGYTEAFF. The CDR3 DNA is TGTGCCAGCAGCTGGGAGGCAGGGTACACTGAAGCTTTCTTT.

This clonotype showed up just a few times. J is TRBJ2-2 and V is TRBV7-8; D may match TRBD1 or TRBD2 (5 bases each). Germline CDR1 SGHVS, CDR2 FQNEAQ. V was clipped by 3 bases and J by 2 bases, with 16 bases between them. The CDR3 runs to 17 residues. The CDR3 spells CASSFPRRQGNTGELFF. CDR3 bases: TGTGCCAGCAGCTTCCCCCGGAGGCAGGGAAACACCGGGGAGCTGTTTTTT.

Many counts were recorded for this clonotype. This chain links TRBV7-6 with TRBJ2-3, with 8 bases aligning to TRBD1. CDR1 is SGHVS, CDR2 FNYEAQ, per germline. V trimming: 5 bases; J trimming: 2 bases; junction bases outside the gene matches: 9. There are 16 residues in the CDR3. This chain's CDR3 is CASSVHRDRPTDTQYF. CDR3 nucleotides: TGTGCCAGCAGCGTTCACCGGGACAGGCCCACAGATACGCAGTATTTT.